One TCR beta chain is described in this entry. The junction shows a germline mismatch at one end, possibly a read error. The source of the sample is a study of prognosis after radiotherapy for stage I lung cancer. Study details: The authors enrolled stage I non-small cell lung cancer patients between early 2018 and January 2019.

The CDR3 length is 11 residues. Multiplex PCR in two rounds served to amplify TCR beta CDR3 from genomic DNA. Primers were specific to each TRBV and TRBJ gene in first-round PCR. TCRdb re-called the multiplex PCR reads with MiXCR, one entry per CDR3 protein. The data show over 50,000 distinct CDR3 sequences, with about 37% seen just once and about 9.2% held by the top ten. V gene TRBV12-3 or TRBV12-4 combines with J gene TRBJ1-5; no definite D call. The clonotype was recovered from a donor aged 50 or older with non-small cell lung cancer. The material was PBMCs, obtained before or after stereotactic body radiation therapy (not recorded which). CDR3 sequence reads: CASSPVGPRHF. CDR3 DNA: TGTGCCAGCAGTCCGGTAGGTCCCCGGCATTTT.